Sequencing of this TCR beta chain was carried out in a study of T cell changes during pregnancy in multiple sclerosis. V lost 8 bases, J lost 6 bases, and 6 bases stayed unmatched. Germline CDR1 is MDHEN and CDR2 is SYDVKM. This CDR3 has 12 residues. Some clones are missing from TCRdb's copy, which holds only in-frame ones; the method was immunoSEQ multiplex PCR. The sample contains approximately 60,000 clones, around 90% of which appear only once. The sequence derives from a female donor in good health, enrolled as a control in a pregnancy study. This chain uses TRBV28 with TRBJ1-1; TRBD1 agrees at 7 bases. Here the sequenced sample was peripheral blood, taken after pregnancy. The CDR3 sequence is CASGTGEPEAFF. In nucleotides, the CDR3 is TGTGCCAGCGGTACAGGGGAGCCTGAAGCTTTCTTT.